This record concerns one T cell receptor (beta chain) sequence. This receptor's antigen is unknown. The record has no base qualities; no much larger clone is one base away. This sample stems from a study of shared clonotypes between healthy human individuals (dated by TCRdb to 2019 to 2021). Notes on the research overall: A few men and two women, aged 18 to 49 years, made up the cohort. For each donor, CD4 naive and CD4 memory were each given three plates, CD8 naive was given two plates, and CD8 memory was given one plate. Blood TCR repertoires of four to six healthy adults were deeply sequenced to estimate repertoire size and the extent of clonotype sharing between individuals. Libraries were prepared and TCR repertoires were sequenced by different laboratories using diverse techniques, in order to increase sequencing depth and limit assay-specific biases. Each donor's leukapheresis produced roughly between about 0.8 and 10 billion PBMCs. The full study reports these points: Based on pairwise subsampling, the degree of clonotype sharing among donors was expected to be affected by sequencing depth. Across a handful of donors, roughly 5% of naive CD4, 3% to 3.5% of naive CD8, around 2.5% of memory CD4, and approximately 0.42% of memory CD8 clonotypes were shared. Rarefaction of sorted-subset datasets indicated incomplete sequencing despite the large sequencing depth. Larger estimated clonotype richness was generally found for naive subsets than for memory subsets. Compared with non-shared clonotypes, clonotypes shared by all four sorted-subset donors had higher generation probabilities. The small number of donors limited the genetic and exposure-history diversity represented. Sampling was restricted to blood, and TCR repertoires in tissues likely differ from the TCR repertoires found in blood.

Using the deep immunoSEQ assay, TCR CDR3 regions were amplified from genomic DNA by multiplex PCR. Extracted genomic DNA from each cell subset was spread evenly across all wells of several immunoSEQ 96-well plates, with each plate serving as a replicate. For sorted subsets, each replicate PCR was loaded with roughly 200 ng genomic DNA, equivalent to about 33,000 T cell genomes. Purified libraries were quantified with a Qubit 3.0 fluorometer, sized on a Bioanalyzer 2100, and re-quantified with the KAPA Library Quantification kit. Each immunoSEQ 96-well plate was sequenced on its own single-read 150-cycle Illumina NextSeq 550 flow cell. Per the source publication's procedure: Because the immunoSEQ output held only junctional sequences and lacked quality scores, the filtering could not match the filtering applied to full-length reads. To assign V/J genes and CDR3, sequences were annotated using PyIR, a Python wrapper for IgBLAST v1.9, with IMGT germline references. Any read was removed if the V/J assignment was weak (E-value above 1e-6), the CDR3 was missing, or the read contained stop codons, out-of-frame junctions, or ambiguous translated residues. V3J clonotypes were defined by identical inferred V gene, J gene, and CDR3 amino acid sequence. To compute the percentage overlap between repertoires, the number of shared unique clonotypes was divided by the size of the smaller repertoire. Three approaches were used to assess repertoire richness: RTK rarefaction, the Chao1 estimator, and Recon v2.1 estimates of unobserved clonotypes. OLGA was used to compute generation probabilities for all TCRbeta clonotypes that the gDNA method yielded from a handful of donors. What TCRdb holds here is the immuneACCESS table cut down to in-frame rearrangements. Part of the clones is not present; checked against another copy, under half of the missing clones reflect an unresolved V gene, and the others are unexplained. Clone size and V and J calls were adopted from that table, with D and trimming inferred from the DNA. The sample table lists approximately 2,000,000 clones, around 93% of them with a count of one. Approximately 0.39% of the sample is in the top ten clones.

From the germline V gene, CDR1 is MDHEN and CDR2 is SYDVKM. V ends up 6 bases short and J 2 bases short, with an unmatched junction base count of 9. The CDR3 measures 15 amino acids from cysteine to phenylalanine. This entry keeps only the CDR3 DNA: 45 bases, framed from base 1. Healthy HIV-negative adults with no recently reported acute infections or vaccinations were included as donors. Every donor was a Caucasian adult living in Nashville, Tennessee, USA. CD4+ T cells were enriched through magnetic negative selection, after which naive cells were positively selected on CD45RA and the remaining negative fraction served as the memory subset. After blood collection by leukapheresis, PBMCs were isolated using Ficoll-Histopaque density gradient centrifugation and then cryopreserved in the vapor phase of liquid nitrogen. Purity and quantity of every magnetically sorted T cell population were checked by analytical flow cytometry. Genomic DNA was isolated from each sorted fraction and quantified by UV absorbance on a Nanodrop 2000c.

The sequencing input was naive CD4+ T cells from PBMCs. The meaning of the sample's cell subset or site label: CD45RA+ positively selected. This chain joins TRBV28 to TRBJ2-7; 8 central nucleotides agree with TRBD1. The TCR originated in a young man in good health. Some clones in this sample may be carry-over from other donors' samples. The DNA reads TGTGCCAGCAGCCACGGGACAGGTCCGACCTACGAGCAGTACTTC. Its amino acids are CASSHGTGPTYEQYF.